The 29 T cell receptor beta chains reported below all come from one sample, sequenced in a study of HIV-infected children after antiretroviral therapy interruption (dated by TCRdb to between 2018 and 2021). Libraries were prepared through 3' RACE. TCRdb names Illumina MiSeq as the instrument used. TCR libraries were built from RNA using a 3' RACE protocol with unique molecular identifiers to correct PCR amplification bias. The public sequencing data were trimmed at Q25 with fastp and processed into clonotypes with MiXCR by TCRdb, which kept only in-frame beta chains. Identical CDR3 proteins give one entry, which carries the most common genes and DNA. The sample has fewer than 45,000 distinct CDR3 sequences on record, under 8% of them singletons. The ten top clones hold about 0.97% of the sample. The sample's treatment or condition label, decoded: PENTA 11 planned treatment interruption arm or continuous ART arm.

Material: CD45RA+ CD4+ T cells from PBMCs, pooled from several time points, obtained from a donor given antiretroviral therapy, either interrupted or continuous. What this sample's cell subset or site label stands for: naive CD4+ CD45RA+ CD45RO- T cells. These receptor sequences come from a pool of human donors with HIV.

Concerning this clonotype: It may be a read error: a sequence one base away is much more abundant. The chain recombines TRBV28 with TRBJ2-2; no definite D call. The CDR3 sequence is 14 residues long. Germline V gene data show CDR1 as MDHEN and CDR2 as SYDVKM. The CDR3 loop is CTSSSLGSTGELFF. The CDR3 coding sequence is TGTACCAGCAGTAGTCTAGGGTCCACCGGGGAGCTGTTTTTT.

This clonotype was detected ten times or more. The junction and the germline gene differ at one end; a read error may be behind it. The J gene is TRBJ1-1, the V gene TRBV14; D is ambiguous. Germline CDR1 SGHDN, CDR2 FVKESK. This CDR3 comprises 14 residues. This chain's CDR3 is CPSSHNGRTSEAFF. The CDR3 DNA reads as TGTCCCAGCAGCCACAACGGGAGGACGTCGGAAGCTTTCTTT.

The chain combines TRBV4-2 with TRBJ2-1; possibly TRBD2 for D (5 bases). CDR3 length: 13 amino acids. V was clipped by 0 bases and J by 12 bases, with 12 bases between them. Germline V gene lookup returns CDR1 LGHNA and CDR2 YNFKEQ. CDR3 loop: CASSQDGIKGQFF. The CDR3 coding sequence is TGTGCCAGCAGCCAAGACGGGATCAAGGGGCAGTTCTTC.

This clonotype showed up just a few times. This chain joins TRBV27 and TRBJ2-1, with D possibly TRBD2 on 5 matching bases. The V gene's germline CDR1 is MNHEY and CDR2 SMNVEV (reference sequence). Between the trimmed V and J ends, which lost 7 bases and 9 bases, there was a span of 19 bases. This CDR3 is built from 14 residues. DNA of the CDR3: TGTGCCAGCATCCCGTCTCGGGGAATCGGTGAGCAGTTCTTC. Translated: CASIPSRGIGEQFF.

This clonotype was observed many times. The V gene is TRBV27, the J gene TRBJ2-5; 7 positions match TRBD1. Trimming took 2 bases from V and 3 from J; bases not matched to a gene: 6. The CDR3 consists of 15 residues. The germline V gene has CDR1 MNHEY and CDR2 SMNVEV (reference sequence). The CDR3 reads CASSLGPGQKETQYF. CDR3 DNA: TGTGCCAGCAGTTTAGGCCCGGGACAGAAAGAGACCCAGTACTTC.

V gene TRBV4-1 combines with J gene TRBJ2-4; maybe TRBD2 (5 bases). Looked up from germline, CDR1 is MGHRA and CDR2 is YSYEKL. V lost 1 base to trimming and J lost 5 bases, with 21 bases between them. This CDR3 is built from 18 residues. The CDR3 loop is CASSQGNPRATGENIQYF. The CDR3 DNA reads as TGCGCCAGCAGCCAAGGGAACCCGAGGGCGACGGGCGAAAACATTCAGTACTTC.

The rearrangement uses TRBV12-3 or TRBV12-4 and TRBJ2-7; no definite D call. There are 12 residues in the CDR3. V shed 7 bases and J shed 7 bases, with 14 bases lying between them. CDR3 amino acids: CASTLKPGEQYF. DNA of the CDR3: TGTGCCAGCACCTTGAAACCAGGAGAGCAGTACTTC.

This clonotype appeared many times. The chain links TRBV19 to TRBJ1-4, with a tentative D call TRBD1 (6 bases). CDR3 length equals 15 residues. V lost 5 bases and J lost 7, with 17 bases in between. Looked up from germline, CDR1 is LNHDA and CDR2 is SQIVND (reference sequence). CDR3: CASSPRGAVAEKLFF. In DNA form, the CDR3 reads TGTGCCAGTAGTCCCAGGGGCGCCGTGGCTGAAAAACTGTTTTTT. Full variable domain (rest looked up from reference TRBV19 and TRBJ1-4): DGGITQSPKYLFRKEGQNVTLSCEQNLNHDAMYWYRQDPGQGLRLIYYSQIVNDFQKGDIAEGYSVSREKKESFPLTVTSAQKNPTAFYLCASSPRGAVAEKLFFGSGTQLSVL.

Ten or more counts support this clonotype. V is TRBV5-1 and J is TRBJ1-2, with 8 bases fitting TRBD1. Losses at the gene ends were 4 bases for V and 3 bases for J; bases not matched to a gene: 2. Germline V gives CDR1 SGHRS, CDR2 YFSETQ. There are 13 residues in the CDR3. CDR3 amino acids: CASSPTGDYGYTF. The CDR3 coding sequence is TGCGCCAGCAGCCCGACAGGGGACTATGGCTACACCTTC.

The table lists this clonotype with many counts. The CDR3 sequence: CASSRRRRDTDTQYF. CDR3 DNA sequence: TGTGCCAGCAGCCGACGGCGGAGGGACACAGATACGCAGTATTTT. This chain joins TRBV6-5 and TRBJ2-3; weak D call: TRBD2 (6 bases). This CDR3 region has 15 residues. V lost 6 bases to trimming and J lost 2 bases, with 15 bases between them. Per the germline V gene, CDR1 is MNHEY and CDR2 is SVGAGI.

In this sample, this clonotype is medium-sized (0.01 to 0.1%). This chain joins TRBV2 and TRBJ2-1, with 9 bases that match TRBD1. The CDR3 consists of 14 residues. V shed 6 bases and J 9 bases; nucleotides not matched to a gene: 9. From germline, CDR1 is SNHLY and CDR2 FYNNEI. This chain's CDR3 is CASSYRGRYAEQFF. For the CDR3, the DNA is TGTGCCAGCAGCTACAGGGGGCGCTATGCTGAGCAGTTCTTC. The whole variable domain, filled in from reference TRBV2 and TRBJ2-1, reads EPEVTQTPSHQVTQMGQEVILRCVPISNHLYFYWYRQILGQKVEFLVSFYNNEISEKSEIFDDQFSVERPDGSNFTLKIRSTKLEDSAMYFCASSYRGRYAEQFFGPGTRLTVL.

This clonotype came up a few times. DNA for the CDR3: TGCAGCGTTTTATCCTCGGGGGCGGGGGAGCAGTACTTC. It yields the protein CSVLSSGAGEQYF. The chain employs TRBV29-1 and TRBJ2-7; D possibly matches TRBD1 or TRBD2 (6 bases each). The CDR3 is 13 amino acids. V lost 5 bases and J 7 bases, leaving 18 bases between the germline ends. From germline, CDR1 is SQVTM and CDR2 ANQGSEA.

The J gene is TRBJ1-1, the V gene TRBV6-1, with D tentatively TRBD1 (6 bases). The CDR3 contains 15 residues. Trimming took 0 bases from V and 1 from J, leaving 9 bases between them. Germline loops: CDR1 MNHNS, CDR2 SASEGT. The CDR3 loop reads CASSEAGGKNTEAFF. The CDR3 bases are TGTGCCAGCAGTGAAGCGGGGGGCAAGAACACTGAAGCTTTCTTT.

This clonotype has a count of ten or more. This CDR3 is CASSFWSYPYEQYF. DNA of the CDR3: TGTGCCAGCAGCTTTTGGAGTTACCCCTACGAGCAGTACTTC. V and J are TRBV13 and TRBJ2-7; D ambiguous. This CDR3 comprises 14 residues. Trimming pared 3 bases from V and 2 bases from J, leaving 11 bases between. Germline loops: CDR1 PRHDT, CDR2 FYEKMQ (reference sequence).

This clonotype came up many times. CDR3 sequence: CSARAGTGEEPQHF. CDR3 in DNA: TGCAGTGCTAGAGCCGGGACAGGGGAGGAGCCCCAGCATTTT. The gene calls are TRBV20-1 and TRBJ1-5; 10 bases map to TRBD1. CDR1 DFQATT and CDR2 SNEGSKA come from the germline V gene (reference sequence). This CDR3 comprises 14 residues. The V segment lost 1 base and the J segment 8 bases; nucleotides outside the gene matches: 5.

This clonotype was seen a handful of times. This chain uses TRBV28 with TRBJ1-5; a weak D match, TRBD1 (5 bases). Germline loops: CDR1 MDHEN, CDR2 SYDVKM. The CDR3 extends over 16 amino acids. The ends were cut back, 4 bases at V and 4 bases at J, with 17 bases in the middle. CDR3 coding DNA: TGTGCCAGCAGTTCACAAAGGACACACCTGAATCAGCCCCAGCATTTT. It yields the protein CASSSQRTHLNQPQHF.

There are many counts of this clonotype. This rearrangement joins TRBV12-3 or TRBV12-4 to TRBJ2-1; 7 bases fit TRBD1. Trimming at V came to 5 bases and at J to 4 bases, leaving 8 bases not matched to a gene. The CDR3 is 15 residues long. CDR3 amino acids: CASSPWTGVYNEQFF. In nucleotides, the CDR3 is TGTGCCAGCAGTCCTTGGACAGGAGTTTACAATGAGCAGTTCTTC.

This clonotype was counted at least ten times. This rearrangement joins TRBV27 to TRBJ1-1, with D possibly being TRBD1 (5 bases). The CDR3 covers 13 residues. Per germline, CDR1 MNHEY and CDR2 SMNVEV (reference sequence). The V and J ends lost 5 bases and 1 base respectively, with 8 bases between them. DNA for the CDR3: TGTGCCAGCAGTACCGACAGGAACACTGAAGCTTTCTTT. As protein: CASSTDRNTEAFF.

This clonotype was seen many times. The rearrangement uses TRBV5-1 and TRBJ2-7; 8 positions agree with TRBD2. CDR3 length equals 13 residues. V shed 6 bases, J shed 2 bases, and the junction held 4 bases outside the gene matches. The germline V gene has CDR1 SGHRS and CDR2 YFSETQ. The CDR3 sequence is CASTRSGTYEQYF. The CDR3 DNA is TGCGCCAGCACGCGTAGCGGGACCTACGAGCAGTACTTC.

The table lists this clonotype with many counts. The CDR3 DNA reads TGTGCCAGCAGTCCTAGGAATCAGCCCCAGCATTTT. Encoded protein: CASSPRNQPQHF. The chain couples TRBV12-3 or TRBV12-4 to TRBJ1-5; D uncertain. Trimming took 5 bases from V and 4 from J, leaving 6 bases between them. The CDR3 has 12 amino acids.

This clonotype was recorded many times. The chain carries TRBV12-3 or TRBV12-4 and TRBJ1-1; D might be TRBD1 (5 bases). This CDR3 contains 14 residues. V lost 3 bases and J 5 bases, leaving 13 bases between the germline ends. The CDR3 loop is CASSLGRLRTEAFF. CDR3 nucleotides: TGTGCCAGCAGTTTGGGACGGCTGCGGACTGAAGCTTTCTTT.

This clonotype was counted at least ten times. The junction does not match germline at one end; this may be a read error. The chain couples TRBV4-2 to TRBJ1-4, with TRBD1 as a possible D gene (6 bases). Looked up from germline, CDR1 is LGHNA and CDR2 is YNFKEQ. This CDR3 region has 14 residues. The CDR3 reads CASSHGQSNERLFF. The CDR3 DNA is TGTGCCAGCAGCCACGGACAGTCCAACGAAAGATTATTTTTC.

This clonotype was detected many times. One end of the junction does not line up with germline, which may come from a read error. The CDR3: CASSSRLGVNQDTQYF. The CDR3, as DNA: TGTGCAAGCAGCTCTCGACTGGGGGTTAACCAAGACACCCAGTACTTT. V and J are TRBV7-4 and TRBJ2-5; D is tentatively TRBD1 or TRBD2 (5 bases each). The germline gives CDR1 SGHVT, CDR2 SQSDAQ. This CDR3 is built from 16 residues.

Only a few counts were recorded for this clonotype. The CDR3 protein is CASSRIRTEAHTKYEQYF. DNA for the CDR3: TGTGCCAGCAGCCGTATTAGGACGGAGGCTCACACTAAATACGAGCAGTACTTC. The V call is TRBV11-2, the J call TRBJ2-7; possible D gene TRBD2, 5 bases. V lost 5 bases and J lost 4, with 27 bases in between. Germline assignment: CDR1 SGHAT and CDR2 FQNNGV. The CDR3 consists of 18 residues. The full variable domain, its missing parts supplied by reference TRBV11-2 and TRBJ2-7, is EAGVAQSPRYKIIEKRQSVAFWCNPISGHATLYWYQQILGQGPKLLIQFQNNGVVDDSQLPKDRFSAERLKGVDSTLKIQPAKLEDSAVYLCASSRIRTEAHTKYEQYFGPGTRLTVT.

The J gene is TRBJ2-1, the V gene TRBV4-1, with D maybe TRBD1 (6 bases). Germline-derived CDR1 and CDR2 are MGHRA and YSYEKL. V lost 1 base to trimming and J lost 2 bases, with 18 bases between them. The CDR3 totals 18 residues. CDR3: CASSQGGWKGQTYNEQFF. The CDR3 bases are TGCGCCAGCAGCCAAGGGGGATGGAAGGGACAAACCTACAATGAGCAGTTCTTC.

The chain recombines TRBV6-1 with TRBJ1-1, with D perhaps TRBD1 (6 bases). The germline CDR1 and CDR2 sequences are MNHNS and SASEGT. Trimming took 7 bases from V and 1 from J, leaving 13 bases between them. The CDR3 spans 14 residues. The CDR3 region has the DNA TGTGCCAGCAAAGAGACAGGCCGGAACACTGAAGCTTTCTTT. It translates to CASKETGRNTEAFF.

In its sample, this clonotype was seen many times. V is TRBV24-1 and J is TRBJ2-5; perhaps TRBD2 as D (6 bases). The CDR3 length is 15 residues. Between the trimmed V and J ends, which lost 2 bases and 5 bases, there was a span of 14 bases. Germline lookup yields CDR1 KGHDR and CDR2 SFDVKD. CDR3 coding DNA: TGTGCCACCAGTGATTCGGGGGACGGTGGGGAGACCCAGTACTTC. Its protein is CATSDSGDGGETQYF.

This clonotype was counted at least ten times. The CDR3: CSVAGTEQETQYF. The CDR3 DNA reads TGCAGCGTCGCCGGGACAGAACAAGAGACCCAGTACTTC. The gene calls are TRBV29-1 and TRBJ2-5; TRBD1 agrees at 7 bases. CDR1 and CDR2 from the germline V gene are SQVTM and ANQGSEA. The trim removed 6 bases at V and 2 bases at J, leaving 6 bases unmatched. CDR3 length equals 13 residues. Combining the CDR3 with reference TRBV29-1 and TRBJ2-5 gives the whole variable domain SAVISQKPSRDICQRGTSLTIQCQVDSQVTMMFWYRQQPGQSLTLIATANQGSEATYESGFVIDKFPISRPNLTFSTLTVSNMSPEDSSIYLCSVAGTEQETQYFGPGTRLLVL.

This clonotype was counted only a few times. The chain couples TRBV7-2 to TRBJ2-5; tentative D call: TRBD2 (6 bases). The CDR3 spans 14 residues. V lost 1 base and J lost 0, with 6 bases in between. Germline V CDR1 and CDR2: SGHTA, FQGNSA. The CDR3 DNA sequence: TGTGCCAGCAGCTTAGTAGCGGACCAAGAGACCCAGTACTTC. This gives the protein CASSLVADQETQYF. The entire variable domain, with the rest obtained from reference TRBV7-2 and TRBJ2-5, is as follows: GAGVSQSPSNKVTEKGKDVELRCDPISGHTALYWYRQSLGQGLEFLIYFQGNSAPDKSGLPSDRFSAERTGGSVSTLTIQRTQQEDSAVYLCASSLVADQETQYFGPGTRLLVL.